What follows are 16 T cell receptor beta chains derived from one specimen sequenced in a study of post-analysis software for immune sequencing data. Unique-molecular-identifier-tagged TCR beta cDNA libraries were used. TCRdb processed the PCR reads anew with MiXCR; each CDR3 protein has one entry. The data hold approximately 690,000 distinct CDR3 sequences, with around 64% observed a single time. Study-wide findings and caveats: Relative to controls, patients had about 5 TRBV segments at higher frequency, with TRBV5-6, TRBV5-1 and TRBV20-1 among these.

Their antigens remain unidentified. Input material: blood. All receptors come from a girl aged 2 to 10 with multiple sclerosis.

The genes are TRBV7-2 and TRBJ2-3; D might be TRBD1 or TRBD2, each matching 5 bases. The CDR3 contains 14 residues. Germline V gives CDR1 SGHTA, CDR2 FQGNSA. V was pared by 2 bases and J by 5 bases, with 11 bases between. The CDR3 protein is CASSLSGAGDTQYF. CDR3 coding DNA: TGTGCCAGCAGCTTATCCGGGGCGGGAGATACGCAGTATTTT.

J is TRBJ1-2 and V is TRBV2; D unclear. Germline CDR1 is SNHLY and CDR2 is FYNNEI. Trimming removed 7 bases from V and 4 bases from J, with 10 bases in between. The CDR3 runs to 12 residues. The CDR3, as DNA: TGTGCCAGCATGGTCCGGTTCTATGGCTACACCTTC. It yields the protein CASMVRFYGYTF. Drawing the rest from reference TRBV2 and TRBJ1-2, the complete variable domain is EPEVTQTPSHQVTQMGQEVILRCVPISNHLYFYWYRQILGQKVEFLVSFYNNEISEKSEIFDDQFSVERPDGSNFTLKIRSTKLEDSAMYFCASMVRFYGYTFGSGTRLTVV.

A few counts support this clonotype. The chain employs TRBV20-1 and TRBJ1-2; tentative D call: TRBD1 (5 bases). Trimming took off 5 bases at V and 8 bases at J, with 15 bases between the two ends. The CDR3 loop spans 12 amino acids. Per germline, CDR1 DFQATT and CDR2 SNEGSKA (reference sequence). The chain's CDR3 is CSAAGGGGGYTF. The DNA of the CDR3 is TGCAGTGCTGCCGGGGGAGGAGGCGGCTACACCTTC.

This clonotype was observed a handful of times. This rearrangement joins TRBV7-2 to TRBJ1-2; D is uncertain. Looked up from germline, CDR1 is SGHTA and CDR2 is FQGNSA. The CDR3 sequence is 13 residues long. Trimming removed 5 bases at V and 5 bases at J, with 12 bases between. The CDR3 protein is CASSLQLTYGYTF. In nucleotides, the CDR3 is TGTGCCAGCAGCCTGCAGCTCACGTATGGCTACACCTTC.

The chain has TRBV29-1 and TRBJ2-7; D possibly matches TRBD1 or TRBD2 (5 bases each). The J call may be incorrect, as the DNA end agrees better with TRBJ2-5. The germline gives CDR1 SQVTM, CDR2 ANQGSEA. The CDR3 loop spans 11 amino acids. As DNA, the CDR3 is TGCAGCGTGGGACCGTCCGAGACCCAGTACTTC. Its protein is CSVGPSETQYF.

V is TRBV6-2 or TRBV6-3 and J is TRBJ2-1; TRBD1 is a possible D gene (6 bases). Deletions cut 2 bases from V and 0 bases from J, with 11 bases between. Germline assignment: CDR1 MNHEY and CDR2 SVGEGT. The CDR3 length is 16 residues. The CDR3 DNA is TGTGCCAGCAGTTACGGACAGTTTAGCTCCTACAATGAGCAGTTCTTC. It specifies CASSYGQFSSYNEQFF.

The J gene is TRBJ2-1, the V gene TRBV6-2 or TRBV6-3; a possible D gene is TRBD2 (6 bases). CDR3 size: 13 residues. Trimming stripped 7 bases from V and 9 bases from J, with 16 bases between. Looked up from germline, CDR1 is MNHEY and CDR2 is SVGEGT. The chain's CDR3 is CASIRVSGVEQFF. CDR3 DNA sequence: TGTGCCAGCATAAGGGTGTCGGGAGTTGAGCAGTTCTTC.

The chain combines TRBV6-2 or TRBV6-3 with TRBJ2-7; the D call may be TRBD1 or TRBD2 (5 bases each). The V and J ends lost 5 bases and 3 bases respectively, with 8 bases between them. Germline lookup yields CDR1 MNHEY and CDR2 SVGEGT. The CDR3 totals 12 residues. CDR3 sequence: CASSMGDYEQYF. The DNA for the CDR3 is TGTGCCAGCAGTATGGGGGACTACGAGCAGTACTTC.

About this clonotype itself: A junction boundary mismatches the germline segment, possibly from a read error. V gene TRBV27 combines with J gene TRBJ1-4, with 7 positions matching TRBD1. Germline V CDR1 and CDR2: MNHEY, SMNVEV (reference sequence). The CDR3 totals 15 residues. The CDR3 region is CAGSLSRQGGEKLFF. The CDR3 DNA follows: TGTGCCGGCAGTTTATCTCGGCAGGGGGGAGAAAAACTGTTTTTT.

This clonotype came up a few times. This chain joins TRBV5-1 and TRBJ2-3; 13 bases align to TRBD2. Germline trimming cut 2 bases from V and 2 bases from J; bases unmatched to any gene: 8. Germline loops: CDR1 SGHRS, CDR2 YFSETQ. The CDR3 has 18 amino acids. Here the CDR3 DNA reads TGCGCCAGCAGCTTCCAGACTAGCGGGAGGTCCCACACAGATACGCAGTATTTT. Translating it yields CASSFQTSGRSHTDTQYF.

The chain carries TRBV5-6 and TRBJ2-1; D is undetermined. Germline CDR1 reads SGHDT; CDR2 reads YYEEEE. This CDR3 has 16 amino acids. The V and J ends lost 5 bases and 0 bases respectively, with 15 bases between them. As DNA, the CDR3 is TGTGCCAGCAGTTCATTAGGAGTTGTCTCCTACAATGAGCAGTTCTTC. Encoded protein: CASSSLGVVSYNEQFF. The full variable domain, with the rest looked up from reference TRBV5-6 and TRBJ2-1, is DAGVTQSPTHLIKTRGQQVTLRCSPKSGHDTVSWYQQALGQGPQFIFQYYEEEERQRGNFPDRFSGHQFPNYSSELNVNALLLGDSALYLCASSSLGVVSYNEQFFGPGTRLTVL.

The V and J genes are TRBV18 and TRBJ2-3; D gene ambiguous. This CDR3 region has 14 residues. The V gene's germline CDR1 is KGHSH and CDR2 LQKENI. The ends were cut back, 1 base at V and 2 bases at J, with 7 bases in the middle. The CDR3 protein is CASSPLRLTDTQYF. The CDR3 DNA is TGTGCCAGCTCACCACTGAGGCTCACAGATACGCAGTATTTT.

J is TRBJ1-6 and V is TRBV29-1; 7 bases are a match to TRBD1. Losses at the gene ends were 1 base for V and 5 bases for J; bases not matched to a gene: 8. This CDR3 contains 16 residues. Germline assignment: CDR1 SQVTM and CDR2 ANQGSEA. The DNA for the CDR3 is TGCAGCGTTGAAGTTATGGACAGGTGGCATAATTCACCCCTCCACTTT. This sequence encodes CSVEVMDRWHNSPLHF.

The J gene is TRBJ2-2, the V gene TRBV7-6, with D perhaps being TRBD1 or TRBD2 (6 bases each). The CDR3 has 16 amino acids. Trimming stripped 0 bases from V and 3 bases from J, with 11 bases between. Germline V lookup: CDR1 SGHVS, CDR2 FNYEAQ. The CDR3 spells CASSLAGGRDTGELFF. The DNA for the CDR3 is TGTGCCAGCAGCTTAGCGGGGGGCCGAGACACCGGGGAGCTGTTTTTT.

This chain connects TRBV27 to TRBJ2-5; TRBD1 matches 12 bases. The trim removed 4 bases at V and 7 bases at J, leaving 7 bases unmatched. CDR3 length equals 15 residues. CDR1 is MNHEY and CDR2 is SMNVEV in the germline V gene (reference sequence). The CDR3 loop is CASSSGTGGAGTQYF. CDR3 nucleotide sequence: TGTGCCAGCAGTTCCGGGACAGGGGGCGCGGGGACCCAGTACTTC.

This clonotype appeared a single time. The gene calls are TRBV3-1 and TRBJ2-1; unclear D gene. Trimming took off 1 base at V and 6 bases at J, with 22 bases between the two ends. Germline V lookup: CDR1 LGHDT, CDR2 YNNKEL (reference sequence). CDR3 size: 18 residues. CDR3 DNA: TGTGCCAGCAGCCAAGTGCCCAGCGCGCTACCGGATTCCAATGAGCAGTTCTTC. Protein product: CASSQVPSALPDSNEQFF.